The clone carrying this T cell receptor beta chain was seen ten or more times. The antigen remains undetermined. The data are from a study of regulatory T cells in long-lasting Graves disease. Germline V gene lookup returns CDR1 MNHEY and CDR2 SVGAGI. The CDR3 spans 15 residues. V gave up 0 bases and J gave up 4 bases, with 12 bases separating them. Time point meaning: newly diagnosed GD, antithyroid drugs for less than 3 months. The TCR library was made from RNA that had been extracted from PBMCs in TRIzol. CDR3-region Arm-PCR and iRepertoire HTBI primers produced the TCR beta libraries. TCRdb reprocessed the multiplex PCR reads via MiXCR and lists one record per CDR3 protein. The table records roughly 250,000 distinct CDR3 sequences, around a sixth of them present only once. Whole-study results and caveats: Patients with persistent Graves' had lower TCR diversity than newly diagnosed patients.

The data also belong to a second study, concerning T cells in Graves' hyperthyroidism and ophthalmopathy. This second study notes: In blood, most of the thyroid clonotypes expanded above 0.001 were also present.

The receptor comes from a young woman with Graves disease. Sample: peripheral blood mononuclear cells (PBMCs), taken at new diagnosis, from a patient treated with antithyroid drugs. This rearrangement joins TRBV6-5 to TRBJ1-1, with a possible D match to TRBD1 (5 bases). As DNA, the CDR3 is TGTGCCAGCAGTTACTCGAAGGGGTGGGCCACTGAAGCTTTCTTT. Its translation is CASSYSKGWATEAFF.